This TCR beta chain was sequenced for a study of persistence of HIV-infected CD4 T cells. As regards this clone: Its specificity is unknown.

Cells were stimulated nonspecifically with anti-CD3/anti-CD28 magnetic beads. Responding CD4+ T cells were sorted by upregulation of both CD40 ligand and CD69. Before stimulation, PBMCs underwent CD8+ T cell depletion. The V gene's germline CDR1 is SGDLS and CDR2 YYNGEE. Trimming at V came to 3 bases and at J to 5 bases, leaving 0 bases not matched to a gene. This CDR3 is built from 12 residues. The libraries were made with immunoSEQ version 4 in survey mode. Data came from immunoSEQ multiplex PCR; TCRdb stores just in-frame clones and leaves some out. There are 35,000 to 55,000 clones in the sample; approximately 93% occur only once, and less than 2% lies in the top ten.

The sequencing here drew on CD4+ T cells sorted from PBMCs after roughly 20-hour stimulation, taken from a patient who received antiretroviral therapy. The TCR originated in an adult man with HIV who was CMV-seropositive. The chain recombines TRBV9 with TRBJ1-2, with 8 bases matching TRBD1. In DNA, the CDR3 is TGTGCCAGCAGCGACAGGGGGTATGGCTACACCTTC. It yields the protein CASSDRGYGYTF.